These 14 T cell receptor beta chains were sequenced from one sample in a study of blood T cell repertoires in COVID-19. Profiling relied on immunoSEQ multiplex PCR, and the TCRdb table lists in-frame clones only, not all of them. The table shows around 100,000 clones, with 80% to 85% occurring only once. The sequenced sample consisted of peripheral blood. These receptors were taken from a man between 65 and 85 years old with acute or convalescent COVID-19.

The chain employs TRBV5-6 and TRBJ1-4, with 9 bases aligning to TRBD1. This CDR3 contains 14 residues. The germline V gene has CDR1 SGHDT and CDR2 YYEEEE. V lost 1 base, J lost 8 bases, and 3 bases stayed unmatched. For the CDR3, the DNA is TGTGCCAGCAGCTTGAGTGGGACAGGGGAAAAACTGTTTTTT. It codes for CASSLSGTGEKLFF.

The J gene is TRBJ2-1, the V gene TRBV5-1, with 7 positions matching TRBD2. Germline assignment: CDR1 SGHRS and CDR2 YFSETQ. The CDR3 consists of 15 residues. The trim removed 1 base at V and 7 bases at J, leaving 8 bases unmatched. The CDR3 nucleotides are TGCGCCAGCAGCTTGCCCCTAGCGGATGGGAATGAGCAGTTCTTC. This sequence encodes CASSLPLADGNEQFF.

This chain connects TRBV7-9 to TRBJ1-1, with D maybe TRBD1 (6 bases). Germline CDR1 and CDR2: SEHNR and FQNEAQ (reference sequence). The V gene lost 0 bases and the J gene lost 1 base, with 6 bases spanning the gap. This CDR3 is 14 amino acids long. Written as DNA, the CDR3 is TGTGCCAGCAGCTTAGCAGGGGGGAACACTGAAGCTTTCTTT. Its protein product is CASSLAGGNTEAFF.

The V call is TRBV2, the J call TRBJ1-6, with 8 bases matching TRBD1. J was trimmed by 3 bases and V by 5 bases; bases with no gene match: 3. CDR3 size: 15 residues. From germline, CDR1 is SNHLY and CDR2 FYNNEI. This chain's CDR3 is CASSNDRGYNSPLHF. The CDR3 bases are TGTGCCAGCAGTAATGACAGGGGCTATAATTCACCCCTCCACTTT. The whole variable domain, filled in from reference TRBV2 and TRBJ1-6, reads EPEVTQTPSHQVTQMGQEVILRCVPISNHLYFYWYRQILGQKVEFLVSFYNNEISEKSEIFDDQFSVERPDGSNFTLKIRSTKLEDSAMYFCASSNDRGYNSPLHFGNGTRLTVT.

This clone has a count of ten or more. The V and J genes are TRBV28 and TRBJ1-2; D unresolved. Deletions cut 2 bases from V and 4 bases from J, with 11 bases between. Germline lookup yields CDR1 MDHEN and CDR2 SYDVKM. The CDR3 consists of 14 residues. The CDR3 region is CASSLIGQIYGYTF. CDR3 nucleotides: TGTGCCAGCAGTTTAATTGGCCAGATCTATGGCTACACCTTC.

The rearrangement uses TRBV7-9 and TRBJ1-1, with 8 nucleotides matching TRBD1. Losses at the gene ends were 2 bases for V and 4 bases for J; bases not matched to a gene: 3. CDR1 SEHNR and CDR2 FQNEAQ come from the germline V gene (reference sequence). The CDR3 is made up of 14 amino acids. The CDR3 coding sequence is TGTGCCAGCAGCTTACAGGGGGCCGGCACTGAAGCTTTCTTT. This encodes CASSLQGAGTEAFF.

In its sample, this clone was seen a few times. The chain recombines TRBV20-1 with TRBJ1-5; a possible D gene is TRBD1 (5 bases). This CDR3 has 13 residues. Germline V gene lookup returns CDR1 DFQATT and CDR2 SNEGSKA (reference sequence). The V and J ends lost 3 bases and 7 bases respectively, with 13 bases between them. CDR3 sequence reads: CSASPGVTQPQHF. In DNA, the CDR3 is TGCAGTGCTAGTCCGGGGGTTACGCAGCCCCAGCATTTT.

This chain uses TRBV20-1 with TRBJ1-2; D is ambiguous. CDR1 and CDR2 (germline): DFQATT, SNEGSKA (reference sequence). With 4 bases removed from V and 8 bases from J, the gap between germline ends came to 11 bases. This CDR3 is 11 amino acids long. CDR3 DNA: TGCAGTGCTATCCCGGGGAGAGGCTACACCTTC. It yields the protein CSAIPGRGYTF.

The CDR3 DNA is TGTGCCAGCAGAGAGACCGACAGAAACACTGAAGCTTTCTTT. This encodes CASRETDRNTEAFF. The chain links TRBV25-1 to TRBJ1-1, with a weak D call TRBD1 (5 bases). The CDR3 length is 14 residues. V was clipped by 6 bases and J by 2 bases, with 13 bases between them. Germline V lookup: CDR1 MGHDK, CDR2 SYGVNS.

The chain combines TRBV21-1 with TRBJ1-6; the table calls TRBD1, which could not be checked here. TRBV21-1 counts as a pseudogene. CDR3 size: 21 residues. CDR3 bases: TGTGCCAGCAGCAAAGAGGGAAGCGACAAGGGGGTCCGCTCCTATAATTCACCCCTCCACTTT. It specifies CASSKEGSDKGVRSYNSPLHF.

This chain joins TRBV6-1 and TRBJ1-2; 7 nucleotides line up with TRBD1. J gave up 6 bases and V 0 bases, and 7 bases lay outside the gene matches. The CDR3 has 15 amino acids. Looked up from germline, CDR1 is MNHNS and CDR2 is SASEGT. This CDR3 is CASSEALRQGNGYTF. Written as DNA, the CDR3 is TGTGCCAGCAGTGAAGCGCTTCGACAGGGTAATGGCTACACCTTC.

This clone was observed a handful of times. The sample contains more than one DNA sequence encoding this CDR3. J is TRBJ1-2 and V is TRBV3-1 (or the pseudogene TRBV3-2), with TRBD1 matching 7 bases. The germline V gene encodes CDR1 LGHDT and CDR2 YNNKEL (reference sequence). The J segment lost 4 bases and the V segment lost 3 bases, leaving 2 bases of the junction unmatched. The CDR3 extends over 13 amino acids. CDR3 loop: CASSQTGTYGYTF. For the CDR3, the DNA is TGTGCCAGCAGCCAGACAGGGACCTATGGCTACACCTTC.

The rearrangement uses TRBV29-1 and TRBJ2-1; TRBD2 is a possible D gene (6 bases). CDR3 length equals 14 residues. Germline V gene data show CDR1 as SQVTM and CDR2 as ANQGSEA. Trimming took off 5 bases at V and 9 bases at J, with 20 bases between the two ends. CDR3 amino acids: CSVPSASVSSEQFF. CDR3 sequence (DNA): TGCAGCGTTCCTTCGGCTAGCGTATCGAGTGAGCAGTTCTTC.

J is TRBJ1-6 and V is TRBV5-1; D not resolved. Germline CDR1 SGHRS, CDR2 YFSETQ. Deletions cut 4 bases from V and 7 bases from J, with 9 bases between. The CDR3 consists of 13 residues. Written as DNA, the CDR3 is TGCGCCAGCAGCCCTTGGGCCAATTCACCCCTCCACTTT. Its protein is CASSPWANSPLHF.